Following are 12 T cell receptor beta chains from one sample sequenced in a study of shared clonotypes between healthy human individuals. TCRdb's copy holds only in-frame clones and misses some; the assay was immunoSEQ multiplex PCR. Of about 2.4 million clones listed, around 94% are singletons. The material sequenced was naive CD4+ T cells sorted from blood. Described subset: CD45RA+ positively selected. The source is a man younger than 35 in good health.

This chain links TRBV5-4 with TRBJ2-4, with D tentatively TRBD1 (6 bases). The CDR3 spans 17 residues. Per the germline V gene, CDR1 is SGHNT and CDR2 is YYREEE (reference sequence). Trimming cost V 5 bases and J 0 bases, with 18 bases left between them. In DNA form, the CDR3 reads TGTGCCAGCAGAAACTCCGGGACACAACTAGCCAAAAACATTCAGTACTTC. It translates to CASRNSGTQLAKNIQYF.

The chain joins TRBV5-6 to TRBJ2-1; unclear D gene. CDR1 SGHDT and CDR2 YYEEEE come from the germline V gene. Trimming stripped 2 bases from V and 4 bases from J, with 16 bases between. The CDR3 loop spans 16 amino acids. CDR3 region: CASSLLPLRIYNEQFF. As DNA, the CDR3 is TGTGCCAGCAGCTTATTACCGCTCAGGATATACAATGAGCAGTTCTTC.

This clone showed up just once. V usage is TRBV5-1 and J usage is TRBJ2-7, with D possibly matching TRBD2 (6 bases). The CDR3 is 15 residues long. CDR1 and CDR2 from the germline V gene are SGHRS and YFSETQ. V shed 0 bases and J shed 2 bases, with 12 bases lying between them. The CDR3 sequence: CASSLEGGAPYEQYF. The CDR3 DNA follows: TGCGCCAGCAGCTTGGAAGGCGGGGCCCCCTACGAGCAGTACTTC.

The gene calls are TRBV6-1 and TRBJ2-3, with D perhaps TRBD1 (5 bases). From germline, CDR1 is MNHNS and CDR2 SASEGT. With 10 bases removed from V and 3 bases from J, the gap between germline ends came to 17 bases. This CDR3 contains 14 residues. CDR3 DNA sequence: TGTGCCAAAAGACAGTCGGAAAGGACAGATACGCAGTATTTT. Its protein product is CAKRQSERTDTQYF.

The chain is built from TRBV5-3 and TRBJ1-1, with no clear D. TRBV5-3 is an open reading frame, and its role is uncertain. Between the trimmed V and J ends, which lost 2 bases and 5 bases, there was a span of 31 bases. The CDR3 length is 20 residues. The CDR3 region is CARSFGCRAGRMSSQTEAFF. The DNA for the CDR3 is TGTGCCAGAAGCTTCGGGTGTCGAGCGGGTAGGATGTCCAGTCAGACTGAAGCTTTCTTT.

CDR3 in amino acids: CASRSGAGYGYTF. The DNA of the CDR3 is TGTGCCAGCAGATCAGGGGCTGGCTATGGCTACACCTTC. This sequence joins TRBV6-6 and TRBJ1-2, with D perhaps matching TRBD1 (6 bases). Trimming took off 6 bases at V and 4 bases at J, with 12 bases between the two ends. Germline values: CDR1 MNHNY, CDR2 SVGAGI (reference sequence). The CDR3 totals 13 residues.

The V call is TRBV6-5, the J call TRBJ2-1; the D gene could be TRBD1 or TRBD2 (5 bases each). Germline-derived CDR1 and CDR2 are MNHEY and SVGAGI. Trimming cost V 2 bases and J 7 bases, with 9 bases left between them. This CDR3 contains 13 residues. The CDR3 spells CASSYGGRNEQFF. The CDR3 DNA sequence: TGTGCCAGCAGTTACGGGGGAAGGAATGAGCAGTTCTTC.

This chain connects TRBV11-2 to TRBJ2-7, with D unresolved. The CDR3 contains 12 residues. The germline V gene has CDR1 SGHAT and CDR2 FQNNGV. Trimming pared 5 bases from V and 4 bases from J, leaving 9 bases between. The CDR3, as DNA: TGTGCCAGCAGCCGCGTGAGGTACGAGCAGTACTTC. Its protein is CASSRVRYEQYF.

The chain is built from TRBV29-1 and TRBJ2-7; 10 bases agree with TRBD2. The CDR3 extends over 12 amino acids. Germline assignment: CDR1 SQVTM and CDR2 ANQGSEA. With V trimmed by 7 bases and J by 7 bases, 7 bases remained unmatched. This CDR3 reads CSGGAGGREQYF. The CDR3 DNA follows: TGCAGCGGAGGAGCGGGAGGGCGGGAGCAGTACTTC.

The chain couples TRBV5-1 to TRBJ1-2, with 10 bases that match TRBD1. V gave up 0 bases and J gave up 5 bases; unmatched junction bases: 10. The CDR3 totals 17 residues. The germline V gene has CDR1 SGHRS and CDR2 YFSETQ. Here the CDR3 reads CASSLADTGTGVYGYTF. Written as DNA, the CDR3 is TGCGCCAGCAGCTTGGCCGATACCGGGACAGGGGTATATGGCTACACCTTC.

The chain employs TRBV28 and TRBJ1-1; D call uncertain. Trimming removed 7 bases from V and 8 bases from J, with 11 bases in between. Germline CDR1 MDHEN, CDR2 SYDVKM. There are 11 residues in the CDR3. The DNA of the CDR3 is TGTGCCAGCACGGCACGGGCAGAAGCTTTCTTT. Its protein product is CASTARAEAFF.

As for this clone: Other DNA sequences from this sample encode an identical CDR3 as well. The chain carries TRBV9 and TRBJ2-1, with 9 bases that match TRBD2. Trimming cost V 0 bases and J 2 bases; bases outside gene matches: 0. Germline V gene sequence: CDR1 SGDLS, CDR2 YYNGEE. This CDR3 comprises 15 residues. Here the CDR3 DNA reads TGTGCCAGCAGCGTAGGACTAGCGGCCTACAATGAGCAGTTCTTC. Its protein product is CASSVGLAAYNEQFF.